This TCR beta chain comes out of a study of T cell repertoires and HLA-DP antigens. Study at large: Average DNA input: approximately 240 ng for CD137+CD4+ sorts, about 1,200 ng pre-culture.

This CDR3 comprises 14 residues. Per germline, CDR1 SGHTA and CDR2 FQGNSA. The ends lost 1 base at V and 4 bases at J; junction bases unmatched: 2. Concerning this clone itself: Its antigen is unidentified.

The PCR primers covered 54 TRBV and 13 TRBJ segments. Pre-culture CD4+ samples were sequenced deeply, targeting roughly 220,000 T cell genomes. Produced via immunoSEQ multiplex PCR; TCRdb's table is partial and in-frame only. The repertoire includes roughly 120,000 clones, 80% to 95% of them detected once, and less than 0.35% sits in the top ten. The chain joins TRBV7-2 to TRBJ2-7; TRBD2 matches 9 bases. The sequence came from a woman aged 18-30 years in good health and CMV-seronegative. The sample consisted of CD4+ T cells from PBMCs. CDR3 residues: CASSLGSGRYEQYF. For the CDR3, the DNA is TGTGCCAGCAGCTTAGGGAGCGGGAGGTACGAGCAGTACTTC.